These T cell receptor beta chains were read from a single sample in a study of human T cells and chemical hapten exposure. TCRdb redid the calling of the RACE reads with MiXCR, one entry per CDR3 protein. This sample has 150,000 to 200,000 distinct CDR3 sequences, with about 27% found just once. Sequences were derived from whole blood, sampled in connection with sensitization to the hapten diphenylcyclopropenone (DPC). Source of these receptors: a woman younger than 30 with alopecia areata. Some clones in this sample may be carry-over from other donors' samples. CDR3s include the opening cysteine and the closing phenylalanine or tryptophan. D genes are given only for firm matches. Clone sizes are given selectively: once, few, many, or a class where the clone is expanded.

DNA: TGTGCCAGCAGCTTAGAGGTTCGAGGGCCTAATGAAAAACTGTTTTTT
CDR3: CASSLEVRGPNEKLFF
J: TRBJ1-4
size: -
V: TRBV7-8
D: -

DNA: TGTGCCAGCAGAAGCCCTGGCGGGAGAGGGAATGAGCAGTTCTTC
CDR3: CASRSPGGRGNEQFF
J: TRBJ2-1
size: -
V: TRBV2
D: TRBD2

DNA: TGTGCCAGCAGTGAGACTAGCGGGAGAAGAGATACGCAGTATTTT
CDR3: CASSETSGRRDTQYF
J: TRBJ2-3
size: few
V: TRBV7-2
D: TRBD2

DNA: TGTGCCAGCAGCCCACTGGGGTCAGATACGCAGTATTTT
CDR3: CASSPLGSDTQYF
J: TRBJ2-3
size: few
V: TRBV7-9
D: -

DNA: TGTGCCAGCAGCTCCCAAGCGGGGGGGACAGATACGCAGTATTTT
CDR3: CASSSQAGGTDTQYF
J: TRBJ2-3
size: once
V: TRBV7-9
D: TRBD2

DNA: TGTGCCATCAGTGACGGGGACAGGGTCTACAATGAGCAGTTCTTC
CDR3: CAISDGDRVYNEQFF
J: TRBJ2-1
size: few
V: TRBV10-3
D: TRBD1

DNA: TGCAGTGCTAGTAGCACCAGGGAGCAGTTCTTC
CDR3: CSASSTREQFF
J: TRBJ2-1
size: few
V: TRBV20-1
D: -

DNA: TGCGCCAGCAGCCCAGGGACAGGATCCTACAATGAGCAGTTCTTC
CDR3: CASSPGTGSYNEQFF
J: TRBJ2-1
size: -
V: TRBV5-1
D: TRBD1

DNA: TGCAGCGCCACCGGGACAGATGGTTTTGAAAAACTGTTTTTT
CDR3: CSATGTDGFEKLFF
J: TRBJ1-4
size: -
V: TRBV29-1
D: TRBD1

DNA: TGTGCCAGCAGCCACGGGGCCTCCTATGGCTACACCTTC
CDR3: CASSHGASYGYTF
J: TRBJ1-2
size: -
V: TRBV9
D: -

DNA: TGCGCCAGCAGCCAAGTCAAGGTCGATACGCAGTATTTT
CDR3: CASSQVKVDTQYF
J: TRBJ2-3
size: -
V: TRBV4-3
D: -

DNA: TGCGCCAGCAGCGCCGGGCCCCAAACCTACAATGAGCAGTTCTTC
CDR3: CASSAGPQTYNEQFF
J: TRBJ2-1
size: -
V: TRBV5-1
D: -

DNA: TGTGCCAGCAGCGTTCAGGGGGCCATTTCCTACAATGAGCAGTTCTTC
CDR3: CASSVQGAISYNEQFF
J: TRBJ2-1
size: -
V: TRBV5-5
D: TRBD1

DNA: TGTGCCAGCAGCGACAAACAAGAGACCCAGTACTTC
CDR3: CASSDKQETQYF
J: TRBJ2-5
size: few
V: TRBV21-1
D: -

DNA: TGTGCCAGCAGCCGAGGACAGGGGGCGAAGGGCTACACCTTC
CDR3: CASSRGQGAKGYTF
J: TRBJ1-2
size: -
V: TRBV3-1
D: TRBD1

DNA: TGCAGTGCTGGCACGAACCCGGGACCCGACTTAGAGACCATATATTTT
CDR3: CSAGTNPGPDLETIYF
J: TRBJ1-3
size: -
V: TRBV20-1
D: -

DNA: TGTGCCAGCAGCCAAGCAGGACAGGGGGCGCGCGAGCAGTACTTC
CDR3: CASSQAGQGAREQYF
J: TRBJ2-7
size: -
V: TRBV14
D: TRBD1

DNA: TGTGCCAGCAGCTTTGGGAGGGCTGGTGAGCAGTACTTC
CDR3: CASSFGRAGEQYF
J: TRBJ2-7
size: few
V: TRBV7-2
D: TRBD2

DNA: TGTGCCAGCAGCCCGTCTAGCGGGACCACAGATACGCAGTATTTT
CDR3: CASSPSSGTTDTQYF
J: TRBJ2-3
size: -
V: TRBV7-9
D: TRBD2

DNA: TGCAGCGTCCGGGACAGCAATCAGCCCCAGCATTTT
CDR3: CSVRDSNQPQHF
J: TRBJ1-5
size: -
V: TRBV29-1
D: -

DNA: TGCAGCGTTGAGGGTGGTGGAAACACCATATATTTT
CDR3: CSVEGGGNTIYF
J: TRBJ1-3
size: -
V: TRBV29-1
D: -

DNA: TGTGCTAGTGGTCTCGGCCTCACCGGGGAGCTGTTTTTT
CDR3: CASGLGLTGELFF
J: TRBJ2-2
size: -
V: TRBV12-5
D: -

DNA: TGCAGTGCTATCCCGGGACAGGGTGTTTCACCCCTCCACTTT
CDR3: CSAIPGQGVSPLHF
J: TRBJ1-6
size: few
V: TRBV20-1
D: TRBD1

DNA: TGTGCCAGCCGACCTGCGGGAGGTGTCTACAATGAGCAGTTCTTC
CDR3: CASRPAGGVYNEQFF
J: TRBJ2-1
size: -
V: TRBV25-1
D: TRBD2

DNA: TGCAGTGCTCCCTCCCCCTTGGGTCTAGCGGGAGAAAATGAGCAGTTCTTC
CDR3: CSAPSPLGLAGENEQFF
J: TRBJ2-1
size: -
V: TRBV20-1
D: TRBD2

DNA: TGTGCCAGCAGCGTAGGGGCAGACTATCAGCCCCAGCATTTT
CDR3: CASSVGADYQPQHF
J: TRBJ1-5
size: few
V: TRBV9
D: -

DNA: TGCGCCAGCAGGGGGGGGGTCTCCTACAATGAGCAGTTCTTC
CDR3: CASRGGVSYNEQFF
J: TRBJ2-1
size: -
V: TRBV4-1
D: TRBD2

DNA: TGTGCCAGCTCACCACCGGGTCAGCAAGAGACCCAGTACTTC
CDR3: CASSPPGQQETQYF
J: TRBJ2-5
size: -
V: TRBV18
D: -

DNA: TGCAGCGTTGAAATACGGGGTGGAGGCTACACCTTC
CDR3: CSVEIRGGGYTF
J: TRBJ1-2
size: many
V: TRBV29-1
D: -

DNA: TGTGCCAGCAGCCAAGTTTTCGGACCAGCCAAAAACATTCAGTACTTC
CDR3: CASSQVFGPAKNIQYF
J: TRBJ2-4
size: few
V: TRBV3-1
D: -

DNA: TGTGCCAGCAGCGCCTCCTGGGGACTCTTAGGGGAGACCCAGTACTTC
CDR3: CASSASWGLLGETQYF
J: TRBJ2-5
size: few
V: TRBV7-6
D: -

DNA: TGTGCCAGCAGTTACAGCATAGCCACTAGCACAGATACGCAGTATTTT
CDR3: CASSYSIATSTDTQYF
J: TRBJ2-3
size: -
V: TRBV6-2/TRBV6-3
D: -

DNA: TGCAGCCCTCGTTCGGGGGTAGCCACCGGGGAGCTGTTTTTT
CDR3: CSPRSGVATGELFF
J: TRBJ2-2
size: few
V: TRBV20-1
D: -

DNA: TGCGCCAGCGAGTACACCGGGGAGCTGTTTTTT
CDR3: CASEYTGELFF
J: TRBJ2-2
size: many
V: TRBV4-1
D: -

DNA: TGTGCCATCAGTGAGTCAACGCTAGCGGGGATCTCCTACAATGAGCAGTTCTTC
CDR3: CAISESTLAGISYNEQFF
J: TRBJ2-1
size: -
V: TRBV10-3
D: TRBD2

DNA: TGCAGCAAGACAGCCTACAATGAGCAGTTCTTC
CDR3: CSKTAYNEQFF
J: TRBJ2-1
size: -
V: TRBV29-1
D: -

DNA: TGTGCCAGCGGCCTGACAGGGGGTTCTTACGAGCAGTACTTC
CDR3: CASGLTGGSYEQYF
J: TRBJ2-7
size: -
V: TRBV12-3/TRBV12-4
D: TRBD1

DNA: TGCAGCGTTCCGGGTAACTATGGCTACACCTTC
CDR3: CSVPGNYGYTF
J: TRBJ1-2
size: few
V: TRBV29-1
D: -

DNA: TGTGCCATCAGTGTTACTTTATCCTACGAGCAGTACTTC
CDR3: CAISVTLSYEQYF
J: TRBJ2-7
size: once
V: TRBV10-3
D: -

DNA: TGTGCCAGCAATAGGCGGAACCAAGAGACCCAGTACTTC
CDR3: CASNRRNQETQYF
J: TRBJ2-5
size: -
V: TRBV6-5
D: -

DNA: TGTGCCAGCAGCTTAGCTTTCGTTAACTATGGCTACACCTTC
CDR3: CASSLAFVNYGYTF
J: TRBJ1-2
size: -
V: TRBV7-2
D: -

DNA: TGTGCCAGCAGGGCTACTAGCGGGGCAGATACGCAGTATTTT
CDR3: CASRATSGADTQYF
J: TRBJ2-3
size: -
V: TRBV2
D: TRBD2

DNA: TGCAGTGCTAGCCCTCGGACTGCTTACAATGAGCAGTTCTTC
CDR3: CSASPRTAYNEQFF
J: TRBJ2-1
size: once
V: TRBV20-1
D: -

DNA: TGTGCCAGCAGCGGCGGTCCCGACAGGATCTCCTACGAGCAGTACTTC
CDR3: CASSGGPDRISYEQYF
J: TRBJ2-7
size: few
V: TRBV9
D: -

DNA: TGCGCCAGCAGCCAGGGACTAGCGGAGGGGACAGATACGCAGTATTTT
CDR3: CASSQGLAEGTDTQYF
J: TRBJ2-3
size: few
V: TRBV4-3
D: TRBD2

DNA: TGCAGCGTTGTCGGGGTCACCTACGAGCAGTACTTC
CDR3: CSVVGVTYEQYF
J: TRBJ2-7
size: few
V: TRBV29-1
D: -

DNA: TGTGCCAGCATCACATGGCGGGGCGCGATCTATGGCTACACCTTC
CDR3: CASITWRGAIYGYTF
J: TRBJ1-2
size: -
V: TRBV14
D: -

DNA: TGCAGCTCCTTAACTCGCTATGGCTACACCTTC
CDR3: CSSLTRYGYTF
J: TRBJ1-2
size: -
V: TRBV29-1
D: -

DNA: TGCGCCAGCAGCCAGGGACAGGGCGTGTGGACTGAAGCTTTCTTT
CDR3: CASSQGQGVWTEAFF
J: TRBJ1-1
size: few
V: TRBV4-1
D: TRBD1

DNA: TGTGCCAGCAGCCAAGGGGGGGAGCGGGGGAAAGCTTTCTTT
CDR3: CASSQGGERGKAFF
J: TRBJ1-1
size: few
V: TRBV5-4
D: -

DNA: TGTGCCAGCAGCTTAGGTCCGGGGGCATATGAGCAGTTCTTC
CDR3: CASSLGPGAYEQFF
J: TRBJ2-1
size: -
V: TRBV7-2
D: -

DNA: TGCAGTGCTAGAGATGAGGGGGCGCAGGACTATGGCTACACCTTC
CDR3: CSARDEGAQDYGYTF
J: TRBJ1-2
size: -
V: TRBV20-1
D: TRBD1

DNA: TGTGCCAGCAGCTTATTGCGGTCCTACGAGCAGTACTTC
CDR3: CASSLLRSYEQYF
J: TRBJ2-7
size: -
V: TRBV7-9
D: -